The next 23 T cell receptor beta chains were all read from a single sample in a study of response to subunit inactivated influenza vaccine. In TCRdb, the RT-PCR reads were re-called with MiXCR into one record per CDR3 protein. In the table there are about 780,000 distinct CDR3 sequences, roughly 20% of which are singletons. The specimen comprised PBMCs from blood, sampled 4 to 6 days after vaccination. These receptors all stem from a man over 45 who received an inactivated influenza vaccine.

This clonotype was found many times. The V gene is TRBV7-2, the J gene TRBJ1-5; unclear D gene. Trimming took off 1 base at V and 2 bases at J, with 9 bases between the two ends. Germline values: CDR1 SGHTA, CDR2 FQGNSA. The CDR3 extends over 15 amino acids. CDR3 sequence: CASSLDGIGNQPQHF. The CDR3, as DNA: TGTGCCAGCAGCTTAGATGGGATCGGCAATCAGCCCCAGCATTTT.

This clonotype was detected only a few times. The rearrangement links TRBV28 to TRBJ2-1; 9 positions match TRBD2. V shed 4 bases and J 2 bases; nucleotides not matched to a gene: 18. This CDR3 is built from 20 residues. Germline CDR1 MDHEN, CDR2 SYDVKM. The CDR3 sequence: CASSSLGLAGTTPAYNEQFF. CDR3 in DNA: TGTGCCAGCAGTTCTCTTGGGCTAGCGGGAACAACGCCCGCCTACAATGAGCAGTTCTTC.

V gene TRBV7-9 combines with J gene TRBJ2-5; 8 bases agree with TRBD1. V gave up 6 bases and J gave up 5 bases; unmatched junction bases: 11. Germline loops: CDR1 SEHNR, CDR2 FQNEAQ (reference sequence). This CDR3 has 15 amino acids. The CDR3 DNA follows: TGTGCCAGCAGTCCAGGACAGGGAATTTTGGAGACCCAGTACTTC. Translated: CASSPGQGILETQYF.

This clonotype was seen only a few times. This chain links TRBV7-2 with TRBJ2-1; the D is unclear. This CDR3 is built from 14 residues. Germline lookup yields CDR1 SGHTA and CDR2 FQGNSA. V lost 4 bases and J lost 2, with 9 bases in between. CDR3 residues: CASSSQVAYNEQFF. In nucleotides, the CDR3 is TGTGCCAGCAGCTCCCAAGTTGCCTACAATGAGCAGTTCTTC.

There are a few counts of this clonotype. This chain uses TRBV10-3 with TRBJ2-7, with D possibly being TRBD1 (5 bases). The CDR3 spans 12 residues. Germline lookup yields CDR1 ENHRY and CDR2 SYGVKD. The germline V and J ends were trimmed by 4 bases and 1 base, with 5 bases remaining between them. The CDR3 reads CAISGQSYEQYF. CDR3 DNA sequence: TGTGCCATCAGTGGACAGTCCTACGAGCAGTACTTC.

This clonotype showed up just a few times. J is TRBJ2-7 and V is TRBV11-2; a possible D gene is TRBD2 (6 bases). Germline assignment: CDR1 SGHAT and CDR2 FQNNGV. There are 15 residues in the CDR3. V was pared by 5 bases and J by 2 bases, with 16 bases between. The CDR3 reads CASSPGSAGTYEQYF. The CDR3 DNA reads TGTGCCAGCAGCCCGGGGTCGGCGGGGACCTACGAGCAGTACTTC.

This clonotype was seen at least ten times. The genes are TRBV19 and TRBJ1-2; no reliable D call. CDR1 and CDR2 from the germline V gene are LNHDA and SQIVND (reference sequence). The CDR3 extends over 12 amino acids. V dropped 7 bases and J dropped 3 bases, with 9 bases sitting between them. DNA for the CDR3: TGTGCCAGTAAGGGTTTTGACTATGGCTACACCTTC. Translated, it gives CASKGFDYGYTF.

The chain employs TRBV24-1 and TRBJ2-2; no definite D call. This CDR3 comprises 12 residues. CDR1 is KGHDR and CDR2 is SFDVKD in the germline V gene. The V and J ends lost 5 bases and 4 bases respectively, with 4 bases between them. This CDR3 is CATSGVTGELFF. For the CDR3, the DNA is TGTGCCACCAGTGGGGTCACCGGGGAGCTGTTTTTT.

This clonotype occurred a few times. J is TRBJ1-5 and V is TRBV20-1, with a tentative D call TRBD1 (5 bases). The germline V gene has CDR1 DFQATT and CDR2 SNEGSKA (reference sequence). CDR3 length: 13 residues. The germline V and J ends were trimmed by 6 bases and 2 bases, with 11 bases remaining between them. CDR3 loop: CSAAGTGNQPQHF. Written as DNA, the CDR3 is TGCAGTGCCGCGGGGACGGGCAATCAGCCCCAGCATTTT.

The chain combines TRBV28 with TRBJ1-4; TRBD1 is a possible D gene (5 bases). Germline-derived CDR1 and CDR2 are MDHEN and SYDVKM. The CDR3 consists of 14 residues. V was cut by 8 bases and J by 4 bases, with 14 bases left in between. In DNA, the CDR3 is TGTGCCAGCGAACCTCGGGGGAATAATGAAAAACTGTTTTTT. Residues: CASEPRGNNEKLFF.

This rearrangement joins TRBV7-9 to TRBJ2-1; TRBD2 matches 9 bases. CDR3 length equals 13 residues. Germline CDR1 reads SEHNR; CDR2 reads FQNEAQ (reference sequence). V shed 10 bases, J shed 7 bases, and the junction held 8 bases outside the gene matches. The CDR3 spells CATIAGVSNEQFF. The CDR3 nucleotides read TGTGCCACCATAGCGGGAGTTAGTAATGAGCAGTTCTTC.

This clonotype came up many times. The chain joins TRBV29-1 to TRBJ2-3; 9 nucleotides line up with TRBD2. Unmatched junction bases numbered 12, after V lost 3 bases and J lost 2 bases. CDR3 length: 17 amino acids. The V gene's germline CDR1 is SQVTM and CDR2 ANQGSEA. The chain's CDR3 is CSVDDARGGLNTDTQYF. For the CDR3, the DNA is TGCAGCGTTGATGACGCGCGGGGGGGCCTCAACACAGATACGCAGTATTTT.

This clonotype was counted ten times or more. This chain joins TRBV29-1 and TRBJ2-2; D ambiguous. Germline values: CDR1 SQVTM, CDR2 ANQGSEA. The CDR3 is made up of 11 amino acids. The V end lost 7 bases, the J end lost 6 bases, and 9 bases lay between the germline ends. CDR3 in amino acids: CSGRVAGELFF. The CDR3 coding sequence is TGCAGCGGTCGGGTTGCCGGGGAGCTGTTTTTT.

This clonotype was seen a handful of times. V and J are TRBV7-3 and TRBJ2-2; no definite D call. The germline V gene has CDR1 SGHTA and CDR2 FQGTGA. Trimming stripped 5 bases from V and 7 bases from J, with 8 bases between. This CDR3 is 12 amino acids long. CDR3 nucleotide sequence: TGTGCCAGCAGCCCCCCAATCGGGGAGCTGTTTTTT. Protein product: CASSPPIGELFF.

This clonotype was seen more than once but under ten times. This sequence joins TRBV10-3 and TRBJ2-1, with D perhaps matching TRBD1 (7 bases). This CDR3 region has 13 residues. The germline V gene encodes CDR1 ENHRY and CDR2 SYGVKD. The V end lost 4 bases, the J end lost 6 bases, and 10 bases lay between the germline ends. CDR3 DNA sequence: TGTGCCATCAGTGTCCAGGGGGGCAATGAGCAGTTCTTC. This sequence encodes CAISVQGGNEQFF.

This clonotype appeared a few times. V is TRBV28 and J is TRBJ2-1, with D possibly being TRBD2 (5 bases). The CDR3 has 11 amino acids. Trimming took 4 bases from V and 9 from J, leaving 7 bases between them. In germline, CDR1 is MDHEN, CDR2 SYDVKM. This CDR3 reads CASSSSGEQFF. As DNA, the CDR3 is TGTGCCAGCAGTTCCAGCGGTGAGCAGTTCTTC.

This clonotype was picked up one time. The chain carries TRBV4-2 and TRBJ2-2; tentative D call: TRBD1 (6 bases). Germline assignment: CDR1 LGHNA and CDR2 YNFKEQ. The CDR3 totals 15 residues. The germline V and J ends were trimmed by 3 bases and 2 bases, with 10 bases remaining between them. The CDR3 region is CASSHGTLNTGELFF. The DNA for the CDR3 is TGTGCCAGCAGCCACGGGACACTAAACACCGGGGAGCTGTTTTTT.

The rearrangement links TRBV12-3 or TRBV12-4 to TRBJ2-1, with 12 bases aligning to TRBD2. J lost 8 bases, V lost 6 bases, and 5 bases had no gene match. The CDR3 runs to 14 residues. CDR3: CASRGLAGPYEQFF. The DNA for the CDR3 is TGTGCCAGCAGAGGACTAGCGGGGCCCTATGAGCAGTTCTTC.

This clonotype was seen a handful of times. The chain recombines TRBV6-1 with TRBJ1-2; D remains unclear. Germline values: CDR1 MNHNS, CDR2 SASEGT. V was clipped by 3 bases and J by 5 bases, with 4 bases between them. The CDR3 consists of 11 residues. The CDR3 DNA reads as TGTGCCAGCAGTGAGGAGTATGGCTACACCTTC. Translating it yields CASSEEYGYTF.

This clonotype was found a few times. V and J are TRBV29-1 and TRBJ2-1, with 7 positions matching TRBD2. The CDR3 has 12 residues. Trimming cost V 7 bases and J 7 bases; bases outside gene matches: 7. The germline CDR1 and CDR2 sequences are SQVTM and ANQGSEA. In DNA form, the CDR3 reads TGCAGCGCCCAACTAGCGTGGAATGAGCAGTTCTTC. Encoded protein: CSAQLAWNEQFF.

This clonotype was counted between two and nine times. The chain joins TRBV3-1 to TRBJ2-1; 11 nucleotides line up with TRBD2. Germline CDR1 reads LGHDT; CDR2 reads YNNKEL (reference sequence). J was trimmed by 7 bases and V by 5 bases; bases with no gene match: 10. The CDR3 covers 16 residues. The CDR3 sequence: CASSTRRLAGGNEQFF. In nucleotides, the CDR3 is TGTGCCAGCAGCACTAGGCGGCTAGCGGGGGGAAATGAGCAGTTCTTC.

This clonotype has only a few counts. The chain carries TRBV5-1 and TRBJ2-5, with TRBD1 matching over 7 bases. This CDR3 region has 17 residues. The V and J ends lost 0 bases and 2 bases, in that order; junction bases with no gene match: 10. CDR1 and CDR2 (germline): SGHRS, YFSETQ. In DNA, the CDR3 is TGCGCCAGCAGCTTGGGAGGGGGCGGTACCAGTCAAGAGACCCAGTACTTC. It encodes CASSLGGGGTSQETQYF.

This clonotype was recorded only once. This rearrangement joins TRBV20-1 to TRBJ1-1; 8 bases are shared with TRBD1. The CDR3 runs to 15 residues. Per germline, CDR1 DFQATT and CDR2 SNEGSKA (reference sequence). Trimming at V came to 0 bases and at J to 4 bases, leaving 7 bases not matched to a gene. CDR3 residues: CSARDDRGVSTEAFF. In DNA form, the CDR3 reads TGCAGTGCTAGAGATGACAGGGGCGTTAGCACTGAAGCTTTCTTT.